The 30 T cell receptor beta chains listed next were all sequenced from one sample in a study of cytomegalovirus exposure and HLA in healthy donors. The PCR used 60 Vbeta and 13 Jbeta primers. Only in-frame clones appear in the TCRdb table, and some are missing; sequencing was by immunoSEQ multiplex PCR. The table lists 75,000 to 100,000 clones, roughly 76% of them singletons. Specimen: PBMCs. All receptors derive from a man in his forties or fifties in good health and CMV-seronegative.

This rearrangement joins TRBV7-2 to TRBJ2-5; D might be TRBD2 (5 bases). The CDR3 spans 13 residues. Germline V CDR1 and CDR2: SGHTA, FQGNSA. With 8 bases removed from V and 1 base from J, the gap between germline ends came to 11 bases. CDR3 DNA: TGTGCCAGCGCCCGGGATCCCCAAGAGACCCAGTACTTC. The encoded protein is CASARDPQETQYF.

This clone was observed a few times. V usage is TRBV27 and J usage is TRBJ1-2; TRBD1 is a possible D gene (5 bases). Germline V gene sequence: CDR1 MNHEY, CDR2 SMNVEV (reference sequence). The CDR3 length is 14 residues. The ends were cut back, 1 base at V and 8 bases at J, with 14 bases in the middle. The CDR3 region is CASSLLGREGGYTF. CDR3 nucleotide sequence: TGTGCCAGCAGTTTATTGGGCAGGGAGGGGGGCTACACCTTC.

This rearrangement joins TRBV19 to TRBJ1-2; tentatively, D is TRBD1 (6 bases). Germline lookup yields CDR1 LNHDA and CDR2 SQIVND (reference sequence). The V end was cut by 4 bases, the J end by 8 bases, with 14 bases between. The CDR3 totals 13 residues. The CDR3 loop is CASSSLQGRGYTF. CDR3 DNA sequence: TGTGCCAGTAGTAGCTTACAGGGAAGAGGCTACACCTTC.

The chain joins TRBV5-4 to TRBJ2-7, with TRBD1 as a possible D gene (6 bases). This CDR3 spans 13 amino acids. Deletions cut 0 bases from V and 6 bases from J, with 10 bases between. Germline V gene data show CDR1 as SGHNT and CDR2 as YYREEE (reference sequence). The DNA of the CDR3 is TGTGCCAGCAGCTTGGTGGACAGCGGCGAGCAGTACTTC. Translation: CASSLVDSGEQYF.

This clone showed up just a few times. The junction departs from the called germline gene at one end, perhaps through a read error. Other DNA sequences of this sample code for an identical CDR3. The chain uses TRBV5-4 and TRBJ2-7, with 7 bases matching TRBD1. CDR1 is SGHNT, CDR2 YYREEE, per germline (reference sequence). The CDR3 runs 15 residues. CDR3 nucleotides: TGTGCCAGCAGTTTGGGACAGCGAGGAGACTACGAGCAGTACTTC. Amino acids: CASSLGQRGDYEQYF.

V is TRBV7-9 and J is TRBJ1-5; 7 bases match TRBD1. Germline assignment: CDR1 SEHNR and CDR2 FQNEAQ (reference sequence). The junction had 2 bases not matched to a gene; V was cut back by 3 bases and J by 3 bases. There are 14 residues in the CDR3. As DNA, the CDR3 is TGTGCCAGCAGCTTGACAGGGCTCAATCAGCCCCAGCATTTT. It yields the protein CASSLTGLNQPQHF.

J is TRBJ1-2 and V is TRBV29-1, with 8 bases matching TRBD1. CDR1 and CDR2 (germline): SQVTM, ANQGSEA. V lost 2 bases to trimming and J lost 5 bases; unmatched junction nucleotides: 16. The CDR3 loop spans 17 amino acids. CDR3 nucleotide sequence: TGCAGCGTTGAAAAAGCCCCAGGTCAGGGGGCTGGGTATGGCTACACCTTC. As protein: CSVEKAPGQGAGYGYTF.

This clone has more than one count but fewer than ten. The rearrangement joins TRBV27 to TRBJ2-1; TRBD2 agrees at 9 bases. Germline CDR1 and CDR2: MNHEY and SMNVEV (reference sequence). CDR3 length: 15 residues. V was clipped by 6 bases and J by 10 bases; unmatched bases: 13. This CDR3 is CASRVLGGGALEQFF. CDR3 sequence (DNA): TGTGCCAGCAGGGTACTAGGCGGGGGGGCCTTGGAGCAGTTCTTC.

V gene TRBV2 combines with J gene TRBJ1-6, with 8 bases matching TRBD1. This CDR3 has 14 amino acids. Germline V gene lookup returns CDR1 SNHLY and CDR2 FYNNEI. V shed 6 bases and J 11 bases; nucleotides not matched to a gene: 9. CDR3 DNA sequence: TGTGCCAGCAGCCCCGCAGGGGACAGGACACCCCTCCACTTT. Its translation: CASSPAGDRTPLHF.

The chain employs TRBV5-1 and TRBJ2-7, with TRBD2 as a possible D gene (5 bases). The CDR3 contains 15 residues. Between the trimmed V and J ends, which lost 6 bases and 0 bases, there was a span of 16 bases. Germline CDR1 reads SGHRS; CDR2 reads YFSETQ. DNA for the CDR3: TGCGCCAGCAAAGCACTCCCGGGGAACTCCTACGAGCAGTACTTC. This sequence encodes CASKALPGNSYEQYF.

This rearrangement joins TRBV29-1 to TRBJ1-1; D perhaps matches TRBD1 (6 bases). The germline V gene encodes CDR1 SQVTM and CDR2 ANQGSEA. The CDR3 length is 12 residues. The V and J ends lost 4 bases and 4 bases respectively, with 10 bases between them. The CDR3 region has the DNA TGCAGCGTTGGGCGGGGGCTCACTGAAGCTTTCTTT. Amino acids: CSVGRGLTEAFF.

The chain is built from TRBV19 and TRBJ1-1; possible D gene TRBD1, 6 bases. V was clipped by 7 bases and J by 0 bases, with 15 bases between them. The germline CDR1 and CDR2 sequences are LNHDA and SQIVND (reference sequence). The CDR3 is made up of 15 amino acids. CDR3 bases: TGTGCCAGTATCCATAGGCAGGGGATGAACACTGAAGCTTTCTTT. Its protein is CASIHRQGMNTEAFF.

This chain links TRBV5-1 with TRBJ2-5, with 7 bases aligning to TRBD2. The CDR3 loop spans 15 amino acids. In germline, CDR1 is SGHRS, CDR2 YFSETQ. V lost 2 bases to trimming and J lost 5 bases; unmatched junction nucleotides: 9. CDR3 coding DNA: TGCGCCAGCAGCTTTCAGGGAGGGGATGGGGAGACCCAGTACTTC. Translating gives CASSFQGGDGETQYF.

The chain joins TRBV6-5 to TRBJ2-7; 8 nucleotides agree with TRBD1. Germline lookup yields CDR1 MNHEY and CDR2 SVGAGI. V lost 2 bases, J lost 2 bases, and 5 bases stayed unmatched. The CDR3 has 15 amino acids. The CDR3 sequence is CASSYGQGSTYEQYF. DNA for the CDR3: TGTGCCAGCAGTTACGGACAGGGTAGCACCTACGAGCAGTACTTC.

Notes on this clone: At one end, the junction sequence differs from germline, possibly due to a read error. V usage is TRBV6-6 and J usage is TRBJ2-5; tentatively, D is TRBD1 (7 bases). Germline-derived CDR1 and CDR2 are MNHNY and SVGAGI (reference sequence). This CDR3 spans 15 amino acids. CDR3 in DNA: TGTGCCAGCAGTTACTTCCAGGGGGGTCAATACGAGCAGCACTTC. Its translation: CASSYFQGGQYEQHF.

This clone was counted only a few times. The V gene is TRBV7-9, the J gene TRBJ1-2, with TRBD1 as a possible D gene (5 bases). V dropped 2 bases and J dropped 4 bases, with 20 bases sitting between them. The CDR3 sequence is 17 residues long. From germline, CDR1 is SEHNR and CDR2 FQNEAQ (reference sequence). The CDR3 is CASSLSPRRETLYGYTF. In nucleotides, the CDR3 is TGTGCCAGCAGCTTAAGCCCCCGCAGGGAAACCCTCTATGGCTACACCTTC.

The chain uses TRBV28 and TRBJ2-3; 11 bases align to TRBD1. CDR1 is MDHEN, CDR2 SYDVKM, per germline. The CDR3 runs 16 residues. The junction had 10 bases not matched to a gene; V was cut back by 7 bases and J by 4 bases. CDR3 bases: TGTGCCAGCAACCCCTTTCGGGGACAGGGGGCAGATACGCAGTATTTT. It specifies CASNPFRGQGADTQYF.

This clone was observed a handful of times. The chain recombines TRBV5-4 with TRBJ2-5; 8 positions agree with TRBD2. The CDR3 contains 13 residues. Trimming removed 4 bases from V and 5 bases from J; junction bases left unmatched: 4. Germline CDR1 is SGHNT and CDR2 is YYREEE (reference sequence). CDR3 coding DNA: TGTGCCAGCAGCCCGGGGGGGGCGGAGACCCAGTACTTC. Translation: CASSPGGAETQYF.

This clone was seen a handful of times. The rearrangement uses TRBV6-5 and TRBJ1-1; the D is unclear. The CDR3 loop spans 14 amino acids. Germline lookup yields CDR1 MNHEY and CDR2 SVGAGI. Trimming took off 3 bases at V and 7 bases at J, with 15 bases between the two ends. CDR3 DNA: TGTGCCAGCAGTTATTACCTCCGAGGCGGTGAAGCTTTCTTT. Its translation: CASSYYLRGGEAFF.

The chain is built from TRBV2 and TRBJ1-1, with D tentatively TRBD1 (6 bases). Trimming took off 8 bases at V and 12 bases at J, with 19 bases between the two ends. This CDR3 contains 12 residues. Per the germline V gene, CDR1 is SNHLY and CDR2 is FYNNEI. CDR3 residues: CASAGQMPGTFF. In nucleotides, the CDR3 is TGTGCCAGCGCAGGACAGATGCCCGGAACTTTCTTT.

The chain carries TRBV5-1 and TRBJ2-1; 8 bases map to TRBD2. The germline gives CDR1 SGHRS, CDR2 YFSETQ. The length of the CDR3 is 16 residues. J lost 5 bases, V lost 0 bases, and 7 bases had no gene match. In nucleotides, the CDR3 is TGCGCCAGCAGCTTGGCGACGGGGGGGCTTAACAATGAGCAGTTCTTC. Its protein product is CASSLATGGLNNEQFF.

J is TRBJ1-2 and V is TRBV9, with TRBD1 identical over 7 bases. This CDR3 comprises 13 residues. Germline trimming cut 2 bases from V and 6 bases from J; bases unmatched to any gene: 4. Germline CDR1 reads SGDLS; CDR2 reads YYNGEE. CDR3 in DNA: TGTGCCAGCAGCGTTACCAGGGGGGATGGCTACACCTTC. Translated: CASSVTRGDGYTF. Together with reference TRBV9 and TRBJ1-2, the CDR3 gives the full variable domain: DSGVTQTPKHLITATGQRVTLRCSPRSGDLSVYWYQQSLDQGLQFLIQYYNGEERAKGNILERFSAQQFPDLHSELNLSSLELGDSALYFCASSVTRGDGYTFGSGTRLTVV.

The rearrangement joins TRBV6-5 to TRBJ2-5; the D gene is possibly TRBD1 (5 bases). This CDR3 region has 13 residues. Trimming stripped 6 bases from V and 1 base from J, with 9 bases between. The germline gives CDR1 MNHEY, CDR2 SVGAGI. As DNA, the CDR3 is TGTGCCAGCAGACGCAGGGCCCAAGAGACCCAGTACTTC. Its protein product is CASRRRAQETQYF.

Written as DNA, the CDR3 is TGTGCCAGCAGTTACTCGGGAGGGGAGTTCTTC. This encodes CASSYSGGEFF. This chain uses TRBV6-6 with TRBJ2-1; 7 nucleotides align to TRBD2. Germline V gene lookup returns CDR1 MNHNY and CDR2 SVGAGI (reference sequence). The CDR3 runs to 11 residues. With V trimmed by 0 bases and J by 14 bases, 1 base remained unmatched.

The chain joins TRBV11-2 to TRBJ1-1; maybe TRBD1 (5 bases). Per the germline V gene, CDR1 is SGHAT and CDR2 is FQNNGV. V was shortened by 5 bases and J by 2 bases, with 15 bases between the two germline ends. The CDR3 length is 15 residues. The CDR3 DNA is TGTGCCAGCAGCCTGTTCTCAGGGCTAAACACTGAAGCTTTCTTT. This codes for CASSLFSGLNTEAFF.

The chain is built from TRBV5-1 and TRBJ2-5; perhaps TRBD1 as D (7 bases). Trimming removed 6 bases from V and 4 bases from J, with 22 bases in between. The germline V gene has CDR1 SGHRS and CDR2 YFSETQ. The CDR3 has 16 residues. This chain's CDR3 is CASTRDSLLLGETQYF. CDR3 nucleotide sequence: TGCGCCAGCACGCGGGACAGCTTACTCCTAGGAGAGACCCAGTACTTC.

The chain joins TRBV7-9 to TRBJ2-5; TRBD2 matches 10 bases. The CDR3 is made up of 17 amino acids. With 5 bases clipped from V and 2 bases from J, the junction kept 11 bases outside the gene matches. Germline CDR1 SEHNR, CDR2 FQNEAQ (reference sequence). The CDR3 DNA sequence: TGTGCCAGCAGCCCTCGTGGACTAGCGGCAAGACAAGAGACCCAGTACTTC. Residues: CASSPRGLAARQETQYF.

This clone was counted between two and nine times. The chain employs TRBV5-4 and TRBJ1-5; no reliable D call. V lost 3 bases to trimming and J lost 4 bases, with 11 bases between them. CDR1 is SGHNT, CDR2 YYREEE, per germline (reference sequence). The CDR3 runs 14 residues. Here the CDR3 DNA reads TGTGCCAGCAGCTCCTGGGCATCAAATCAGCCCCAGCATTTT. This translates into CASSSWASNQPQHF.

The chain joins TRBV2 to TRBJ1-6; D possibly corresponds to TRBD1 (5 bases). CDR3 size: 15 residues. V lost 7 bases to trimming and J lost 3 bases, with 13 bases between them. CDR1 SNHLY and CDR2 FYNNEI come from the germline V gene. The CDR3 region is CASKAEQGYNSPLHF. The CDR3 DNA sequence: TGTGCCAGCAAAGCTGAGCAGGGCTATAATTCACCCCTCCACTTT.

The chain has TRBV5-4 and TRBJ1-4; D call uncertain. V was trimmed by 1 base and J by 4 bases, leaving 11 bases between them. This CDR3 is 15 amino acids long. Germline assignment: CDR1 SGHNT and CDR2 YYREEE (reference sequence). The CDR3 sequence: CASSLIGIGNEKLFF. The CDR3 region has the DNA TGTGCCAGCAGCTTGATCGGTATTGGTAATGAAAAACTGTTTTTT. The complete variable domain, with remaining parts taken from reference TRBV5-4 and TRBJ1-4, reads ETGVTQSPTHLIKTRGQQVTLRCSSQSGHNTVSWYQQALGQGPQFIFQYYREEENGRGNFPPRFSGLQFPNYSSELNVNALELDDSALYLCASSLIGIGNEKLFFGSGTQLSVL.